Listed here are 16 T cell receptor beta chains from one sample, sequenced in a study of T cell repertoires in cytomegalovirus infection. TCRdb reanalysed the reads using MiXCR and keeps one entry per CDR3 protein. Counted here are a few hundred thousand distinct CDR3 sequences, under 20% occurring once; the ten biggest clones make up 12%. Sequencing input: PBMCs. These receptors all come from a human donor in good health (CMV status not recorded). Some clones in this sample may be carry-over from other donors' samples.

In this sample, this clonotype turned up a few times. V is TRBV6-5 and J is TRBJ1-3; TRBD1 might be the D (5 bases). The V gene lost 3 bases and the J gene lost 0 bases, with 12 bases spanning the gap. The CDR3 runs 16 residues. Germline CDR1 and CDR2: MNHEY and SVGAGI. CDR3 loop: CASSYSGRHSGNTIYF. The CDR3, as DNA: TGTGCCAGCAGTTATTCGGGACGACACTCTGGAAACACCATATATTTT.

V and J are TRBV6-1 and TRBJ1-1; 8 bases match TRBD1. The CDR3 length is 16 residues. Trimming cost V 6 bases and J 5 bases; bases outside gene matches: 14. Per the germline V gene, CDR1 is MNHNS and CDR2 is SASEGT. The CDR3 DNA reads as TGTGCCAGCAGCCACCCGGATCAGGGGGCAGAGACTGAAGCTTTCTTT. Its translation is CASSHPDQGAETEAFF.

V gene TRBV20-1 combines with J gene TRBJ1-2; 8 nucleotides agree with TRBD1. Germline lookup yields CDR1 DFQATT and CDR2 SNEGSKA (reference sequence). This CDR3 region has 15 residues. J lost 2 bases, V lost 5 bases, and 10 bases had no gene match. CDR3 residues: CSASGQGDLNYGYTF. The CDR3 region has the DNA TGCAGTGCTTCTGGACAGGGCGACCTGAACTATGGCTACACCTTC.

This clonotype was found many times. The chain is built from TRBV6-2 or TRBV6-3 and TRBJ1-1; maybe TRBD1 (6 bases). The CDR3 contains 17 residues. V dropped 0 bases and J dropped 2 bases, with 16 bases sitting between them. CDR1 and CDR2 from the germline V gene are MNHEY and SVGEGT. The CDR3 coding sequence is TGTGCCAGCAGTTACTCGAGGGAGGACAGAATCAACACTGAAGCTTTCTTT. Encoded protein: CASSYSREDRINTEAFF.

The chain recombines TRBV6-2 or TRBV6-3 with TRBJ2-3; 12 bases are a match to TRBD2. CDR1 and CDR2 from the germline V gene are MNHEY and SVGEGT. V lost 0 bases to trimming and J lost 6 bases; unmatched junction nucleotides: 7. This CDR3 region has 17 residues. CDR3 bases: TGTGCCAGCAGTTACTCCGCCCTAGCGGGGGGGCAGGATACGCAGTATTTT. Its translation is CASSYSALAGGQDTQYF.

V gene TRBV11-3 combines with J gene TRBJ2-3; possible D gene TRBD2, 5 bases. The V gene's germline CDR1 is SGHNT and CDR2 YENEEA. This CDR3 region has 14 residues. Trimming took off 5 bases at V and 6 bases at J, with 15 bases between the two ends. DNA of the CDR3: TGTGCCAGCAGCCTAGCCGGCCCGCGGGATACGCAGTATTTT. It is translated as CASSLAGPRDTQYF.

This clonotype was detected many times. This sequence joins TRBV12-3 or TRBV12-4 and TRBJ1-5, with TRBD1 as a possible D gene (5 bases). Trimming removed 0 bases at V and 1 base at J, with 10 bases between. This CDR3 has 16 residues. The CDR3 is CASSLARGGSNQPQHF. Here the CDR3 DNA reads TGTGCCAGCAGTTTAGCGCGGGGCGGGAGCAATCAGCCCCAGCATTTT.

This clonotype was seen more than once but under ten times. In DNA, the CDR3 is TGTGCCAGCAGCATAGGTGGAGGGGCGTGGACCTTC. Its protein is CASSIGGGAWTF. The chain combines TRBV27 with TRBJ1-2; a weak D match, TRBD1 (5 bases). This CDR3 contains 12 residues. The germline V and J ends were trimmed by 6 bases and 14 bases, with 19 bases remaining between them. Germline-derived CDR1 and CDR2 are MNHEY and SMNVEV (reference sequence).

The rearrangement links TRBV3-1 to TRBJ1-4; unclear D gene. The V and J ends lost 0 bases and 13 bases respectively, with 12 bases between them. Per the germline V gene, CDR1 is LGHDT and CDR2 is YNNKEL (reference sequence). The CDR3 extends over 13 amino acids. CDR3 protein: CASSQDPLRRLFF. The CDR3 DNA is TGTGCCAGCAGCCAAGATCCTCTCCGTAGACTGTTTTTT.

This chain uses TRBV12-3 or TRBV12-4 with TRBJ2-4, with D perhaps matching TRBD2 (5 bases). This CDR3 is built from 15 residues. V was cut by 3 bases and J by 0 bases, with 9 bases left in between. The CDR3 loop is CASSLDLIAKNIQYF. The CDR3 nucleotides read TGTGCCAGCAGTTTGGACTTAATAGCCAAAAACATTCAGTACTTC.

This clonotype occurred a few times. The J gene is TRBJ1-1, the V gene TRBV20-1; 9 bases match TRBD1. Germline values: CDR1 DFQATT, CDR2 SNEGSKA (reference sequence). V shed 0 bases, J shed 4 bases, and the junction held 12 bases outside the gene matches. The CDR3 has 17 residues. Here the CDR3 reads CSARDPNLTGGGTEAFF. DNA of the CDR3: TGCAGTGCTAGAGATCCCAACTTGACAGGGGGTGGCACTGAAGCTTTCTTT.

This chain uses TRBV5-4 with TRBJ2-7; D is possibly TRBD1 (5 bases). Germline values: CDR1 SGHNT, CDR2 YYREEE (reference sequence). This CDR3 has 12 amino acids. The V end was cut by 4 bases, the J end by 4 bases, with 9 bases between. The CDR3 loop reads CASSHDSYEQYF. CDR3 DNA: TGTGCCAGCAGCCACGACAGTTACGAGCAGTACTTC.

There are many counts of this clonotype. V usage is TRBV19 and J usage is TRBJ2-1; 10 positions agree with TRBD1. The CDR3 totals 15 residues. V dropped 7 bases and J dropped 8; count of bases not matched to a gene: 11. Germline V gene data show CDR1 as LNHDA and CDR2 as SQIVND (reference sequence). CDR3 DNA sequence: TGTGCCAGTAAGACAGGGGGCACCCCGTTAGATGAGCAGTTCTTC. Translated: CASKTGGTPLDEQFF. The full variable domain, completed using reference TRBV19 and TRBJ2-1, is DGGITQSPKYLFRKEGQNVTLSCEQNLNHDAMYWYRQDPGQGLRLIYYSQIVNDFQKGDIAEGYSVSREKKESFPLTVTSAQKNPTAFYLCASKTGGTPLDEQFFGPGTRLTVL.

J is TRBJ2-1 and V is TRBV5-8; D might be TRBD1 (6 bases). Trimming took 7 bases from V and 6 from J, leaving 14 bases between them. The CDR3 contains 13 residues. Germline V gene data show CDR1 as SGHTS and CDR2 as YDEGEE. The CDR3 spells CASYVVGGNEQFF. CDR3 in DNA: TGTGCCAGCTACGTTGTAGGGGGCAATGAGCAGTTCTTC. Using reference TRBV5-8 and TRBJ2-1 for the parts outside the CDR3, the full variable domain is EAGVTQSPTHLIKTRGQQATLRCSPISGHTSVYWYQQALGLGLQFLLWYDEGEERNRGNFPPRFSGRQFPNYSSELNVNALELEDSALYLCASYVVGGNEQFFGPGTRLTVL.

V usage is TRBV11-2 and J usage is TRBJ2-5; D possibly corresponds to TRBD2 (5 bases). The CDR3 sequence is 15 residues long. V dropped 1 base and J dropped 5 bases, with 14 bases sitting between them. Germline V gene sequence: CDR1 SGHAT, CDR2 FQNNGV. The CDR3 DNA reads TGTGCCAGCAGCTTAGGGACTTCAAAGAGGGAGACCCAGTACTTC. This translates into CASSLGTSKRETQYF.

Note on this clonotype: A much larger clone lies one base from this, so it may be a read error. This chain uses TRBV7-2 with TRBJ1-2; D is undetermined. The germline gives CDR1 SGHTA, CDR2 FQGNSA. The CDR3 sequence is 14 residues long. The CDR3 nucleotides are TGTGCCAGCAGCTTAGATGTCGGTGAGCTAGGCTGCACCTTC. This translates into CASSLDVGELGCTF.